This section outlines one T cell receptor beta chain sequence together with its context. The data derive from a study of OX40 agonist ivuxolimab in advanced cancers. Overall study context: Across the patients, intravenous ivuxolimab was delivered every 2 weeks at 0.01 to 10 mg/kg. Eligibility admitted prior anti-PD-1, anti-PD-L1 or anti-CTLA-4 therapy; around 41% had some.

Profiling relied on immunoSEQ multiplex PCR, and the TCRdb table lists in-frame clones only, not all of them. The sample consists of some 60,000 clones, approximately 93% of them appearing once. Sequencing was performed on CD4+ or CD8+ T cells sorted from blood, taken in a trial of the OX40 agonist ivuxolimab. This receptor was taken from an adult with an advanced solid tumor such as melanoma, head and neck, liver or kidney cancer.

CDR3 protein: CASSQTSGGLYNEQFF. DNA for the CDR3: TGCGCCAGCAGCCAAACTAGCGGGGGGTTATACAATGAGCAGTTCTTC. The chain uses TRBV4-1 and TRBJ2-1, with 12 positions matching TRBD2. Looked up from germline, CDR1 is MGHRA and CDR2 is YSYEKL. This CDR3 has 16 residues. V shed 2 bases and J 4 bases; nucleotides not matched to a gene: 3.